This paragraph covers one TCR beta chain sequence. Its cognate antigen is unknown. The sample originates from a study of shared clonotypes between healthy human individuals. Germline assignment: CDR1 MGHDK and CDR2 SYGVNS. This CDR3 has 15 residues. V lost 8 bases, J lost 0 bases, and 7 bases stayed unmatched. Findings and limits, study-wide: Against clonotypes common to all four donors, non-shared ones had lower generation probabilities.

Repertoires were generated with immunoSEQ multiplex PCR, while TCRdb's copy carries only in-frame clones and drops some. The table records about 1.1 million clones, about 80% of them present only once. The chain recombines TRBV25-1 with TRBJ1-3; 7 nucleotides agree with TRBD1. The sample comprised memory CD4+ T cells from PBMCs. Subset of the sample: CD45RA-negative fraction. This receptor was obtained from a man younger than 35 in good health. Some clones in this sample may be carry-over from other donors' samples. The CDR3 loop is CASGGRDSSGNTIYF. The CDR3 DNA reads as TGTGCCAGCGGAGGTCGGGACAGCTCTGGAAACACCATATATTTT.